These T cell receptor beta chains were read from a single sample in a study of blood T cell repertoires in COVID-19. Only in-frame clones appear in the TCRdb table, and some are missing; sequencing was by immunoSEQ multiplex PCR. Of approximately 98,000 clones in the sample, 81% are singletons; the top ten hold about 10%. Sequencing used peripheral blood. These receptors were taken from a woman of 80 years or more with acute or convalescent COVID-19. Both conserved end residues are part of each CDR3. The order of the fields is clone size, J gene, V gene, D gene, CDR3 DNA, CDR3 protein. A D gene is named only where the DNA matches it firmly. Some rows have no size entry. The others give once, few or many, or a class for an expanded clone.

>.|TRBJ2-5|TRBV5-6|TRBD2
TGTGCCAGCAGCCCTGGACTAGCGGGGGGACGAATTCGAGAGACCCAGTACTTC
CASSPGLAGGRIRETQYF
>.|TRBJ1-1|TRBV3-1/TRBV3-2|.
TGTGCCAGCAGTCTACAGGGTGTAACTTTCTTT
CASSLQGVTFF
>.|TRBJ2-3|TRBV18|TRBD2
TGTGCCAGCTCACTTAACACAGCGGGAGGGGATACGCAGTATTTT
CASSLNTAGGDTQYF
>.|TRBJ1-3|TRBV5-1|.
TGCGCCAGCAGCTTGATGGGGGGCTCTGGAAACACCATATATTTT
CASSLMGGSGNTIYF
>once|TRBJ1-2|TRBV5-1|.
TGCGCCAGCAGCTTGAAAGGGTTGGGCGCTAGCGGCTACACCTTC
CASSLKGLGASGYTF
>.|TRBJ1-5|TRBV19|TRBD1
TGTGCCAGCAGGGGGCTGGCGGGCAATCAGCCCCAGCATTTT
CASRGLAGNQPQHF
>few|TRBJ1-2|TRBV10-2|.
TGCGCCAGCCCTCAACGAGGGCGTCCCCGGCCTTATGGCTACACCTTC
CASPQRGRPRPYGYTF
>.|TRBJ1-1|TRBV7-2|.
TGTGCCAGCAGCACCGGACATGCTACTGAAGCTTTCTTT
CASSTGHATEAFF
>.|TRBJ1-5|TRBV12-3/TRBV12-4|.
TGTGCCAGCAGTTTGGCAGGGAATCAGCCCCAGCATTTT
CASSLAGNQPQHF
>.|TRBJ1-3|TRBV18|.
TGTGCCAGCTCAAGCGGGCCCTCTGGAAACACCATATATTTT
CASSSGPSGNTIYF
>.|TRBJ2-6|TRBV5-1|TRBD2
TGCGCCTCGGGACCGGGGGGGACTGGGGCCAACGTCCTGACTTTC
CASGPGGTGANVLTF
>.|TRBJ2-7|TRBV27|TRBD1
TGTGCCAGCAGTGCTACAGGGGTTTCGACCTACGAGCAGTACTTC
CASSATGVSTYEQYF
>.|TRBJ1-2|TRBV2|TRBD1
TGTGCCAGCACCCCGGACAGGATTCATGGCTACACCTTC
CASTPDRIHGYTF
>.|TRBJ2-5|TRBV19|.
TGTGCCAGTAGTATAGTTAAGGGGTCGGAGACCCAGTACTTC
CASSIVKGSETQYF
>.|TRBJ2-3|TRBV18|.
TGTGCCAGCTCATACGGTAGCACAGATACGCAGTATTTT
CASSYGSTDTQYF
>.|TRBJ1-2|TRBV5-5|TRBD1
TGTGCCAGCAGCTTGGCAGGGGGCTATGGCTACACCTTC
CASSLAGGYGYTF
>.|TRBJ1-6|TRBV3-1/TRBV3-2|TRBD1
TGTGCCAGCAGCACAGGGGGCGAATCACCCCTCCACTTT
CASSTGGESPLHF
>.|TRBJ1-2|TRBV7-8|.
TGTGCCAGCAGCTTAGTCCTGACAGGCTATGGCTACACCTTC
CASSLVLTGYGYTF
>.|TRBJ2-7|TRBV19|.
TGTGCCAGTAGTACCCCCAGACAGGCCCGAACCTACGAGCAGTACTTC
CASSTPRQARTYEQYF
>.|TRBJ1-1|TRBV6-5|TRBD1
TGTGCCAGCAGGGCAGGGGGCGCAGACACTGAAGCTTTCTTT
CASRAGGADTEAFF
>.|TRBJ1-6|TRBV6-5|TRBD1
TGTGCCAGCAGACCGACAGGGAACAATTCACCCCTCCACTTT
CASRPTGNNSPLHF
>.|TRBJ2-3|TRBV5-6|TRBD1
TGTGCCAGCAGCACCGGACAGGGTACAGATACGCAGTATTTT
CASSTGQGTDTQYF
>.|TRBJ2-5|TRBV5-4|TRBD1
TGTGCCAGCAGCCCCGCTGCATATGGACAGGGCTGGGAGACCCAGTACTTC
CASSPAAYGQGWETQYF
>few|TRBJ2-2|TRBV24-1|.
TGTGCCACCAGTGATAAGACAGGTTCGAACACCGGGGAGCTGTTTTTT
CATSDKTGSNTGELFF
>.|TRBJ2-3|TRBV3-1/TRBV3-2|TRBD1
TGTGCCAGCAGCCAAGGGGACAGGGGCACAGATACGCAGTATTTT
CASSQGDRGTDTQYF
>.|TRBJ2-7|TRBV19|.
TGTGCCAGTAGTATAGATATTGGGGCTACCTACGAGCAGTACTTC
CASSIDIGATYEQYF
>once|TRBJ1-1|TRBV3-1/TRBV3-2|.
TGTGCCAGCAGCCAAGGGGTAGGGGGTGAGACTGAAGCTTTCTTT
CASSQGVGGETEAFF
>.|TRBJ1-1|TRBV3-1/TRBV3-2|.
TGTGCCAGCAGCCACCTGGGGCTGGGAGCTTTCTTT
CASSHLGLGAFF
>.|TRBJ1-2|TRBV30|.
TGTGCCTGGTCCGGTGGACAGTTTGAGGGCTACACCTTC
CAWSGGQFEGYTF
>few|TRBJ1-1|TRBV7-9|TRBD1
TGTGCCAGCTTCTCCCCATCGGCCAGGGGGAAGAACACTGAAGCTTTCTTT
CASFSPSARGKNTEAFF
>.|TRBJ1-1|TRBV5-4|TRBD1
TGTGCCAGCAGCCTCCAGGGGGCCGGGACGGCTTTCTTT
CASSLQGAGTAFF
>.|TRBJ2-4|TRBV9|TRBD2
TGTGCCAGCAGCGTAGATCCCGGGGGGAGAAACATTCAGTACTTC
CASSVDPGGRNIQYF
>.|TRBJ2-7|TRBV12-3/TRBV12-4|.
TGTGCCAGCAGTTTTTATTCGGCCTACGAGCAGTACTTC
CASSFYSAYEQYF
>.|TRBJ2-3|TRBV19|.
TGTGCCAGTATCCCACGGGGGAGCCCAGATACGCAGTATTTT
CASIPRGSPDTQYF
>.|TRBJ2-2|TRBV2|TRBD1
TGTGCCAGCCAAAGGGACAGGATTAACACCGGGGAGCTGTTTTTT
CASQRDRINTGELFF
>once|TRBJ2-3|TRBV6-5|.
TGTGCCAGCAGTTCTCCGAACTCAGATACGCAGTATTTT
CASSSPNSDTQYF
>.|TRBJ1-1|TRBV7-9|TRBD1
TGTGCCAGCAGCTTCACACATACAGGGGGGGGAACTTTCTTT
CASSFTHTGGGTFF
>.|TRBJ2-3|TRBV4-1|.
TGCGCCAGCAGCACAGTCACAGATACGCAGTATTTT
CASSTVTDTQYF
>.|TRBJ1-6|TRBV3-1/TRBV3-2|.
TGTGCCAGCAGCCCGACATACAAACGCCAGCCTTCACCCCTCCACTTT
CASSPTYKRQPSPLHF